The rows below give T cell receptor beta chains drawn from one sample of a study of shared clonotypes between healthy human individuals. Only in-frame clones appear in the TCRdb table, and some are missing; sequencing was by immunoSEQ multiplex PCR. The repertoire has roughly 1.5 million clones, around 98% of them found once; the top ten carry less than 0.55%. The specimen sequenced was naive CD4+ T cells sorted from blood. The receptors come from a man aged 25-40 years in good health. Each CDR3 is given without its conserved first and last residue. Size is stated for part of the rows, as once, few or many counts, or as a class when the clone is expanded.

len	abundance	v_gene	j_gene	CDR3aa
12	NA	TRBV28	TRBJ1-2	ATRILYGIYGYT
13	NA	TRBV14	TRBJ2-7	ASSQGLEHSYEQY
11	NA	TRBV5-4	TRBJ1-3	ASSLDSGNTIY
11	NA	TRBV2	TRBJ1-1	ASSSKRNTEAF
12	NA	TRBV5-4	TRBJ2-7	ASSSAVEGRGQY
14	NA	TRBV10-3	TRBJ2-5	AISESGSREQETQY
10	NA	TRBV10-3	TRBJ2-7	ATAAGVDEQY
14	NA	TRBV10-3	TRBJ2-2	AISESGAAGTGELF
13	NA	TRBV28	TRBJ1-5	ASSPIKGGNQPQH
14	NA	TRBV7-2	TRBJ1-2	ASSIGTGSPLYGYT
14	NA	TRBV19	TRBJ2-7	ASSIVGGGDSYEQY
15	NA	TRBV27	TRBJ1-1	ASSFTGGYTMNTEAF
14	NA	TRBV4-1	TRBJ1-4	ASSQDNAREREKLF
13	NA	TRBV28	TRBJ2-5	ASSPSGKKSETQY
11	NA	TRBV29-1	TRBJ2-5	SVDTPGQETQY
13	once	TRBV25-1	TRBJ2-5	ASSRSSGSSETQY
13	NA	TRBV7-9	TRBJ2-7	ASSFSVWTSYEQY
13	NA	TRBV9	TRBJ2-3	ASSALAGGTDTQY
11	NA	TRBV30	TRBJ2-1	TLAEDSYNEQF
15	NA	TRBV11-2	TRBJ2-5	ASSSLLTGVGQETQY
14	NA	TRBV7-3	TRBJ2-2	ASSSSGTGDTGELF
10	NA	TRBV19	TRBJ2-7	ASSMGPYEQY
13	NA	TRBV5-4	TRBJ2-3	ASSLGGRSTDTQY
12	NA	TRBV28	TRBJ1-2	AALRRGRRYGYT
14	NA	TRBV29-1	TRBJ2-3	SVEWLGAGGPDTQY
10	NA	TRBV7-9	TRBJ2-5	ASSLEAGTQY
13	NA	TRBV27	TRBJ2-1	ASSLMYPASNEQF
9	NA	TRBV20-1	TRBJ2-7	SAGPGHEQY
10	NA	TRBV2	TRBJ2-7	ASRQGIYEQY
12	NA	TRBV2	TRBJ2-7	ASRVSRGLYEQY
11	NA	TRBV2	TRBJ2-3	ASGAEGTDTQY
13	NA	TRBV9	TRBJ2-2	ASSVVVTGAGELF
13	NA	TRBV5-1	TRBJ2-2	ASSFDGDITGELF
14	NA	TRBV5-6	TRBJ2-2	ASTMPGLSGTGELF
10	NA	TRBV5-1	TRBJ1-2	ASSLSSEVYT
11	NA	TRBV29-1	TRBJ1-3	SVGGDSGNTIY
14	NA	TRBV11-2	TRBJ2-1	ASSKGTSGTYNEQF
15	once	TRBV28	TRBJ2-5	ASSLFPFQGAQETQY
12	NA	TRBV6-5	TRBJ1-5	ASSVQYSNQPQH
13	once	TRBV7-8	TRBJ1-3	ASSPAAGLGNTIY
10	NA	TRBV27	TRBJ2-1	ASSTGWNEQF
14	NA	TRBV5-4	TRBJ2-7	ASSLSAGLAGLEQY
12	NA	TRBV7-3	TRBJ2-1	ASSRDRGYNEQF
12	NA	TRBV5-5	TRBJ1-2	ASSASGTGPLSA